This paragraph covers one T cell receptor (beta chain) sequence. PCR was performed using 60 Vbeta and 13 Jbeta primers. Some clones are missing from TCRdb's copy, which holds only in-frame ones; the method was immunoSEQ multiplex PCR. Altogether more than 140,000 clones are present, around 79% being singletons, with the ten largest covering around 6.1%. Germline loops: CDR1 LGHNA, CDR2 YSLEER. Trimming removed 0 bases from V and 6 bases from J; junction bases left unmatched: 8. The CDR3 sequence is 15 residues long. This sample is drawn from a study of cytomegalovirus exposure and HLA in healthy donors.

The origin of this receptor is a man aged 30 to 39 in good health and CMV-seropositive. Material for sequencing was PBMCs. The chain carries TRBV4-3 and TRBJ2-7; TRBD1 agrees at 7 bases. The CDR3: CASSQDLATGIEQYF. In nucleotides, the CDR3 is TGCGCCAGCAGCCAAGACCTCGCGACAGGGATCGAGCAGTACTTC.